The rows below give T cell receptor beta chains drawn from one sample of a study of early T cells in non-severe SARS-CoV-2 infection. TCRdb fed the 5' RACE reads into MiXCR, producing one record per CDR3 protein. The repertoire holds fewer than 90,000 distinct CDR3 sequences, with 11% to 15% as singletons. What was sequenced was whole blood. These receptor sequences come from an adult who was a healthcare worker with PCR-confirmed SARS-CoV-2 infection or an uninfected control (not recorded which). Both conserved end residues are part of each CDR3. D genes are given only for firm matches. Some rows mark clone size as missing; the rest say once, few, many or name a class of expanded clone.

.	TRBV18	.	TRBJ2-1	TGTGCCAGCTCCCCCGGACACGAAAGCGATGAGCAGTTCTTC	CASSPGHESDEQFF
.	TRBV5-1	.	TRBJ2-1	TGCGCCAGCAGCTTGGAACGAGAGGCTGAGCAGTTCTTC	CASSLEREAEQFF
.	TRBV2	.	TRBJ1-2	TGTGCCAGCGACGCAAGCTGGGGGGAAGGCTACTCCTTC	CASDASWGEGYSF
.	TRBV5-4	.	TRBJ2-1	TGTGCCAGCAGCCCGGGGTACAACAATGAGCAGTTCTTC	CASSPGYNNEQFF
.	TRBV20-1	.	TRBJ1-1	TGCAGTGCTAGAGATCGGGACCGAGGGTTTGGAGCTTTCTTT	CSARDRDRGFGAFF
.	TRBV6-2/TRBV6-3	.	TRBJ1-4	TGTGCCAGCAGGCCAGGTCCGGACAAACTGTTTTTT	CASRPGPDKLFF
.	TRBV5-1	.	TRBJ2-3	TGCGCCAGCAGCTTGGACTTGGGACTCGGGATTGATACGCAGTATTTT	CASSLDLGLGIDTQYF
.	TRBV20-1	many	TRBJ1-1	TGCAGTGCTAGAGACGGACTCACGCCGGGGGAAGCTTTCTTT	CSARDGLTPGEAFF
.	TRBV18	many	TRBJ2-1	TGTGCCAGCTCATCACCGGGACTGAATGAGCAGTTCTTC	CASSSPGLNEQFF
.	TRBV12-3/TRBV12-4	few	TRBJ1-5	TGTGCCAGCAGTTATGGAACAGCCTACTATAGCAATCAGCCCCAGCATTTT	CASSYGTAYYSNQPQHF
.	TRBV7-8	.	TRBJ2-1	TGTGCCAGCAGCCCACGGACTTTGGCGGGGACTGAGCAGTTCTTC	CASSPRTLAGTEQFF
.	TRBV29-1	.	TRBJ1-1	TGCAGCGTTTCCTCCCCCCCCAGGGCTATGAACACTGAAGCTTTCTTT	CSVSSPPRAMNTEAFF
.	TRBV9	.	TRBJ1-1	TGTGCCAGCAGCGTAGGGAGCAGGGTGAACACTGAAGCTTTCTTT	CASSVGSRVNTEAFF
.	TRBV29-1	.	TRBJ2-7	TGCAGCGTTGACGGAGACAGCCCCTACGAGCAGTACTTC	CSVDGDSPYEQYF
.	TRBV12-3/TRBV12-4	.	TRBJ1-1	TGTGCCAGCAGTTTGCCTCAGGGACTGAACACTGAAGCTTTCTTT	CASSLPQGLNTEAFF
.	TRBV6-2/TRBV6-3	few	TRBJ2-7	TGTGCCAGCAGGGGCAGTACCTACGAGCAGTACTTC	CASRGSTYEQYF
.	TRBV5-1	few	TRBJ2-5	TGCGCCAGCAGCTTGGGCGGGGAATCAGAGACCCAGTACTTC	CASSLGGESETQYF
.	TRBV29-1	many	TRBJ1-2	TGCAGCGTTGTGGACACCCGCGGACAGGGCTACACCTTC	CSVVDTRGQGYTF
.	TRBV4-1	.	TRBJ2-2	TGCGCCAGCAGCCGCACGTTGAACTTCGCGAACACCGGGGAGCTGTTTTTT	CASSRTLNFANTGELFF
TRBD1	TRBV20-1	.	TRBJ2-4	TGCAGTGTCAGCACAGGGGTGGCCAACATTCAGTACTTC	CSVSTGVANIQYF
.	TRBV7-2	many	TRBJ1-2	TGTGCCAGCAGCTTAGTCGGGGGAAACTATGGCTACACCTTC	CASSLVGGNYGYTF
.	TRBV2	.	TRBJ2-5	TGTGCCAGCAGTGAATTGGGGGGACAAGAGACCCAGTACTTC	CASSELGGQETQYF
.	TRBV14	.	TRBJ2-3	TGTGCCAGCAGCCAAGTAGGGGGTGGCGGTAACACAGATACGCAGTATTTT	CASSQVGGGGNTDTQYF
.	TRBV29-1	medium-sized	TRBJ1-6	TGCAGCGTACGCCCGGCCGGTGAAAATTCACCCCTCCACTTT	CSVRPAGENSPLHF
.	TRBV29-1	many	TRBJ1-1	TGCAGCGCAATACCGACAGGTTTTTCTATCACTGAAGCTTTCTTT	CSAIPTGFSITEAFF
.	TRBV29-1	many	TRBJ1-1	TGCAGCGTTGAAAAGCTGAACACTGAAGCTTTCTTT	CSVEKLNTEAFF
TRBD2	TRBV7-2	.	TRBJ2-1	TGTGCCAGCAGCGCGGGACTAGTTGAGCAGTTCTTC	CASSAGLVEQFF
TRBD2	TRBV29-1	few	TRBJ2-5	TGCAGCGTTCAAGCGGGGGCACAAGAGACCCAGTACTTC	CSVQAGAQETQYF
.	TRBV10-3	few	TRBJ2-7	TGTGCCATCAGTGACCTTGTGGAGCAGTACTTC	CAISDLVEQYF
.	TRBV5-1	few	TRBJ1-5	TGCGCCAGCAGCTTCGAGGGGAATAGCAATCAGCCCCAGCATTTT	CASSFEGNSNQPQHF
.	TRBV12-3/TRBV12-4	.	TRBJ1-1	TGTGCCAGCAGTTTACGGGGGACTGAAGCTTTCTTT	CASSLRGTEAFF
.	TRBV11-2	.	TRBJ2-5	TGTGCCAGCAGCTTAGGCACGACAGCCTATGAAGAGACCCAGTACTTC	CASSLGTTAYEETQYF
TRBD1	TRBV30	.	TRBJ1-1	TGTGCCTGGAGTGGTGGGACAGGTTCTAAATATACTGAAGCTTTCTTT	CAWSGGTGSKYTEAFF
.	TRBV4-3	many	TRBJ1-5	TGCGCCAGCAGCCAAGATAGCAATCAGCCCCAGCATTTT	CASSQDSNQPQHF
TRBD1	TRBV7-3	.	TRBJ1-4	TGTGCCAGCAGCCTAGATCGACAGGGGGGAACTAGTACAACTAATGAAAAACTGTTTTTT	CASSLDRQGGTSTTNEKLFF
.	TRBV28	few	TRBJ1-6	TGTGCCAGCAGTTTAGCGGGAGATTCACCCCTCCACTTT	CASSLAGDSPLHF
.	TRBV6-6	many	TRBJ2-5	TGTGCCAGCAGTTACGTGCGGGGTCAGGAGACCCAGTACTTC	CASSYVRGQETQYF
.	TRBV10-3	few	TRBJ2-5	TGTGCCATCAGTGAGTCGGGCCCCCCAGAGACCCAGTACTTC	CAISESGPPETQYF
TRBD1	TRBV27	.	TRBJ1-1	TGTGCCAGCAGTGGAAGACAGGGGGCTTTGGGACCAGCTTTCTTT	CASSGRQGALGPAFF
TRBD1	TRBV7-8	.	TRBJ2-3	TGTGCCAGCAGCAAAAGACAGGGGCGCCCCTCAGATACGCAGTATTTT	CASSKRQGRPSDTQYF
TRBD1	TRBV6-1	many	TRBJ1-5	TGTGCCAGCAACGAACCCACAGGGGAACAGCCCCAGCATTTT	CASNEPTGEQPQHF
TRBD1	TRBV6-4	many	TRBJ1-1	TGTGCCAGCAGTGAGCGACAGGGGGCTGCTGAAGCTTTCTTT	CASSERQGAAEAFF
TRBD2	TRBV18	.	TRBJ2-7	TGTGCCAGCTCACCACTAGCGGGGTACGAGCAGTACTTC	CASSPLAGYEQYF
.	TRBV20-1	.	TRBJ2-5	TGCAGTGCTAGAGATATAGGGCGGGAGACCCAGTACTTC	CSARDIGRETQYF
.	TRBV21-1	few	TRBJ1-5	TGTGCCAGCACCCCACCTGGGGCAGGGGGACAGCCCCAGCATTTT	CASTPPGAGGQPQHF
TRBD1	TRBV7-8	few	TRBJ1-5	TGTGCCAGCAGCTTCAGGGGGGAGCAGCCCCAGCATTTT	CASSFRGEQPQHF
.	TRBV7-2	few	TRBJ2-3	TGTGCCAGCACCGCTAACACAGATACGCAGTATTTT	CASTANTDTQYF
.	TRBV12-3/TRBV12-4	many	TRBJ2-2	TGTGCCAGCAGTACCAATTCGAGACGGAGGAACACCGGGGAGCTGTTTTTT	CASSTNSRRRNTGELFF